One sample yielded the 6 T cell receptor beta chains listed below, sequenced in a study of OX40 agonist ivuxolimab in advanced cancers. Using immunoSEQ multiplex PCR, the repertoire was profiled, and TCRdb retains in-frame clones only, with some absent. The sample contains tens of thousands of clones, around 84% of which appear only once. The sample was CD4+ or CD8+ T cells sorted from blood, taken in a trial of the OX40 agonist ivuxolimab. The receptors stem from an adult with an advanced solid tumor such as melanoma, head and neck, liver or kidney cancer.

The genes are TRBV10-2 and TRBJ2-7; 11 bases match TRBD2. This CDR3 spans 16 amino acids. Germline V gene lookup returns CDR1 WSHSY and CDR2 SAAADI. Trimming at V came to 5 bases and at J to 3 bases, leaving 9 bases not matched to a gene. CDR3 nucleotides: TGCGCCAGCAGTACAAGAACCGGGACTAGCGGCTACGAGCAGTACTTC. Protein sequence: CASSTRTGTSGYEQYF.

The chain is built from TRBV7-2 and TRBJ2-5; D is uncertain. The CDR3 runs 13 residues. The germline V gene has CDR1 SGHTA and CDR2 FQGNSA. V lost 0 bases to trimming and J lost 5 bases, with 7 bases between them. The CDR3 DNA follows: TGTGCCAGCAGCTTAGCGAGAAGGGAGACCCAGTACTTC. It is translated as CASSLARRETQYF.

The genes are TRBV6-1 and TRBJ1-5; D call uncertain. Trimming removed 7 bases at V and 2 bases at J, with 9 bases between. Germline V gene sequence: CDR1 MNHNS, CDR2 SASEGT. The CDR3 runs to 13 residues. The DNA for the CDR3 is TGTGCCAGCACTCCGCACGGCAATCAGCCCCAGCATTTT. Translating gives CASTPHGNQPQHF.

V and J are TRBV4-1 and TRBJ2-1; TRBD1 or TRBD2 may be the D gene (6 bases each). Germline V gene lookup returns CDR1 MGHRA and CDR2 YSYEKL. V was cut by 2 bases and J by 5 bases, with 22 bases left in between. There are 18 residues in the CDR3. The CDR3 DNA reads as TGCGCCAGCAGCCAACCCCCTTCGGGGGCCGCCTTGAACAATGAGCAGTTCTTC. Protein product: CASSQPPSGAALNNEQFF.

This clone was seen a handful of times. The chain uses TRBV6-4 and TRBJ1-1; TRBD1 agrees at 7 bases. Per the germline V gene, CDR1 is MRHNA and CDR2 is SNTAGT. This CDR3 has 13 residues. V lost 10 bases and J lost 0; bases outside the gene matches: 5. CDR3 nucleotides: TGTGCCAACGGGACAGAGATGAACACTGAAGCTTTCTTT. It is translated as CANGTEMNTEAFF.

CDR3 coding DNA: TGTGCCAGCAGTAGGACAGGGAGGACTGAAGCTTTCTTT. It codes for CASSRTGRTEAFF. The chain combines TRBV6-1 with TRBJ1-1; TRBD1 matches 8 bases. The junction had 4 bases not matched to a gene; V was cut back by 5 bases and J by 5 bases. Germline values: CDR1 MNHNS, CDR2 SASEGT. This CDR3 contains 13 residues.